Below, one TCR beta chain is given with its context. The target antigen is unknown. These data are taken from a study of shared clonotypes between healthy human individuals. The overall study: The composition of the donors was a couple of women and three men aged 18 to 49.

Terminally differentiated effector memory CD45RA+ cells were excluded by CCR7 positive selection of CD45RO-negative cells. Researchers ran the assay at a deep level. The table came from immunoSEQ multiplex PCR; TCRdb's copy has only in-frame clones and leaves some out. The sample contains approximately 720,000 clones, 92% of which appear only once. The V gene's germline CDR1 is SGHAT and CDR2 FQNNGV. The CDR3 loop spans 15 amino acids. V lost 4 bases and J lost 0, with 10 bases in between. Study-wide results and limits: Naive subsets, compared against memory subsets, generally had larger estimated richness values. Investigators expected sequencing depth to affect clonotype sharing among donors.

Sequenced: naive CD8+ T cells sorted from blood. The chain couples TRBV11-2 to TRBJ2-1, with a tentative D call TRBD2 (5 bases). The origin of this receptor is a man aged 25-45 years in good health. CDR3 DNA sequence: TGTGCCAGCAGCTCAGGACTTAGCTCCTACAATGAGCAGTTCTTC. This translates into CASSSGLSSYNEQFF.